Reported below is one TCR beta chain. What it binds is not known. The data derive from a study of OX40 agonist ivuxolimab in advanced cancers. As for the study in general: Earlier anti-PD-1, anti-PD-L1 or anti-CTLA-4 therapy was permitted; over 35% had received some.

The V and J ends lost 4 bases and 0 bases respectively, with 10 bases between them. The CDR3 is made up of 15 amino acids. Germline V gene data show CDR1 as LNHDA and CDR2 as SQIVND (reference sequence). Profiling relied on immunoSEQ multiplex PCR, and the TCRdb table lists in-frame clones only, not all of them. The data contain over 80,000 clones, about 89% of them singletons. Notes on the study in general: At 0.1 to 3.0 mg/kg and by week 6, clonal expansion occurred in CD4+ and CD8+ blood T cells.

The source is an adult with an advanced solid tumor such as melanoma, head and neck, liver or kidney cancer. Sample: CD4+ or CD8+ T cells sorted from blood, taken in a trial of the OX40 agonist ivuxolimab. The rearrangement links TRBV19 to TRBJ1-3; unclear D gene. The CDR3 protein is CASSNGDLSGNTIYF. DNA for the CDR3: TGTGCCAGTAGTAATGGAGATCTCTCTGGAAACACCATATATTTT.